The 32 T cell receptor beta chains listed next were all sequenced from one sample in a study of response to subunit inactivated influenza vaccine. Using its own MiXCR run on the RT-PCR reads, TCRdb lists one record per CDR3 protein. This repertoire shows hundreds of thousands of distinct CDR3 sequences, around 13% found once; its top ten account for over 10%. The source was PBMCs from blood, collected roughly 6 weeks after vaccination. The receptors were sampled from a man between 45 and 60 years old who received an inactivated influenza vaccine.

The table lists this clonotype with a few counts. This sequence joins TRBV12-3 or TRBV12-4 and TRBJ2-1, with TRBD2 identical over 12 bases. V gave up 5 bases and J gave up 12 bases; unmatched junction bases: 11. This CDR3 is 15 amino acids long. The CDR3 DNA sequence: TGTGCCAGCAGTCTACTAGCGGGAGGACCATGGGGGCAGTTCTTC. The encoded protein is CASSLLAGGPWGQFF.

Regarding this clonotype: The junction departs from germline at one end; a sequencing error may be responsible. The chain uses TRBV28 and TRBJ2-3, with D maybe TRBD2 (5 bases). Germline assignment: CDR1 MDHEN and CDR2 SYDVKM. CDR3 size: 19 residues. The CDR3 protein is CASSPTRSHSPSPADTQYF. The CDR3 DNA follows: TGTGCCAGCAGTCCCACTAGGAGTCACTCCCCATCGCCGGCAGATACACAGTATTTT. Supplemented by reference TRBV28 and TRBJ2-3, the full variable domain reads DVKVTQSSRYLVKRTGEKVFLECVQDMDHENMFWYRQDPGLGLRLIYFSYDVKMKEKGDIPEGYSVSREKKERFSLILESASTNQTSMYLCASSPTRSHSPSPADTQYFGPGTRLTVL.

This clonotype was counted once. The chain carries TRBV11-1 and TRBJ1-6; 10 bases are a match to TRBD1. V lost 5 bases to trimming and J lost 0 bases; unmatched junction nucleotides: 10. Germline V gene lookup returns CDR1 SGHAT and CDR2 FQDESV (reference sequence). The CDR3 loop spans 19 amino acids. The CDR3 spells CASSTTGGHSSSYNSPLHF. The DNA for the CDR3 is TGTGCCAGCAGCACGACAGGGGGCCATTCAAGCTCCTATAATTCACCCCTCCACTTT.

The chain joins TRBV5-4 to TRBJ2-1; D possibly corresponds to TRBD1 (5 bases). The germline CDR1 and CDR2 sequences are SGHNT and YYREEE (reference sequence). The CDR3 is 16 amino acids. Trimming pared 4 bases from V and 1 base from J, leaving 15 bases between. CDR3 region: CASSPRQFRSYNEQFF. DNA for the CDR3: TGTGCCAGCAGCCCGAGACAGTTCCGGTCCTACAATGAGCAGTTCTTC.

The chain is built from TRBV20-1 and TRBJ2-7; weak D call: TRBD2 (5 bases). The CDR3 spans 15 residues. Trimming stripped 5 bases from V and 3 bases from J, with 20 bases between. CDR1 DFQATT and CDR2 SNEGSKA come from the germline V gene (reference sequence). The CDR3 here is CSARLSVPRGYEQYF. As DNA, the CDR3 is TGCAGTGCTCGACTTTCGGTCCCCCGGGGCTACGAGCAGTACTTC.

This clonotype was seen more than once but under ten times. The chain recombines TRBV12-3 or TRBV12-4 with TRBJ1-4; no definite D call. The germline V and J ends were trimmed by 3 bases and 3 bases, with 2 bases remaining between them. The CDR3 extends over 12 amino acids. The CDR3 sequence is CASSFANEKLFF. CDR3 DNA: TGTGCCAGCAGTTTTGCTAATGAAAAACTGTTTTTT.

V is TRBV27 and J is TRBJ2-2, with TRBD1 as a possible D gene (5 bases). The CDR3 runs 15 residues. The V end lost 2 bases, the J end lost 4 bases, and 11 bases lay between the germline ends. Looked up from germline, CDR1 is MNHEY and CDR2 is SMNVEV (reference sequence). CDR3 DNA: TGTGCCAGCAGTTTAGATTGGACACTCACCGGGGAGCTGTTTTTT. It specifies CASSLDWTLTGELFF.

This clonotype was seen ten or more times. This chain connects TRBV9 to TRBJ1-2; no reliable D call. Germline CDR1 is SGDLS and CDR2 is YYNGEE. The ends were cut back, 5 bases at V and 0 bases at J, with 8 bases in the middle. CDR3 length equals 13 residues. The CDR3 sequence: CASRDRANYGYTF. The CDR3 DNA is TGTGCCAGCAGAGACCGAGCTAACTATGGCTACACCTTC.

This clonotype appeared a few times. The CDR3 reads CAISTGRGQPQHF. CDR3 nucleotide sequence: TGTGCCATCAGTACCGGACGAGGTCAGCCCCAGCATTTT. This chain connects TRBV10-3 to TRBJ1-5; D call uncertain. V lost 5 bases, J lost 6 bases, and 11 bases lay in between. Per the germline V gene, CDR1 is ENHRY and CDR2 is SYGVKD. CDR3 length: 13 amino acids.

This clonotype appeared once. The chain employs TRBV24-1 and TRBJ2-2; D gene ambiguous. The V end lost 9 bases, the J end lost 10 bases, and 11 bases lay between the germline ends. The germline gives CDR1 KGHDR, CDR2 SFDVKD. The CDR3 has 11 amino acids. CDR3 sequence (DNA): TGTGCCACCGGCGAGTCCGAGGAGCTGTTTTTT. This encodes CATGESEELFF.

This sequence joins TRBV4-2 and TRBJ1-2; D not certain. Germline V CDR1 and CDR2: LGHNA, YNFKEQ. V lost 8 bases, J lost 7 bases, and 14 bases lay in between. This CDR3 has 12 amino acids. CDR3 bases: TGTGCCAGCGGCCCCGGGGTTCGTGGCTACACCTTC. The encoded protein is CASGPGVRGYTF.

The chain uses TRBV7-2 and TRBJ1-1; 7 positions match TRBD1. J was trimmed by 1 base and V by 5 bases; bases with no gene match: 10. This CDR3 is built from 16 residues. Germline lookup yields CDR1 SGHTA and CDR2 FQGNSA. CDR3 amino acids: CASSRMTGLANTEAFF. As DNA, the CDR3 is TGTGCCAGCAGCCGTATGACAGGGTTGGCGAACACTGAAGCTTTCTTT.

The chain carries TRBV27 and TRBJ2-7, with TRBD1 matching 11 bases. CDR3 length: 13 amino acids. CDR1 and CDR2 (germline): MNHEY, SMNVEV (reference sequence). J lost 5 bases, V lost 5 bases, and 2 bases had no gene match. CDR3 sequence: CASSRTGGNEQYF. The CDR3 DNA reads as TGTGCCAGCAGTAGGACAGGGGGCAACGAGCAGTACTTC.

This chain links TRBV5-8 with TRBJ2-5; 11 nucleotides match TRBD1. The germline V gene has CDR1 SGHTS and CDR2 YDEGEE. This CDR3 is built from 16 residues. V shed 3 bases, J shed 2 bases, and the junction held 6 bases outside the gene matches. DNA of the CDR3: TGTGCCAGCAGCTGGGGGACAGGGGGGAGGCAAGAGACCCAGTACTTC. It specifies CASSWGTGGRQETQYF.

V and J are TRBV7-2 and TRBJ2-2; 11 nucleotides match TRBD2. This CDR3 contains 18 residues. After removal of 0 bases from V and 7 bases from J, the junction contained 10 bases not matched to a gene. The germline CDR1 and CDR2 sequences are SGHTA and FQGNSA. Written as DNA, the CDR3 is TGTGCCAGCAGCTTAGCGTTTAAACTAGCGGGAGCCGACGGGGAGCTGTTTTTT. This gives the protein CASSLAFKLAGADGELFF.

The table lists this clonotype with many counts. Here the CDR3 reads CASSYSFLRPSYEQYF. CDR3 nucleotide sequence: TGTGCCAGCAGTTACTCGTTTTTGCGACCGTCCTACGAGCAGTACTTC. The gene calls are TRBV6-5 and TRBJ2-7; no clear D gene. The CDR3 spans 16 residues. Germline values: CDR1 MNHEY, CDR2 SVGAGI. The V end was cut by 0 bases, the J end by 1 base, with 13 bases between.

V usage is TRBV5-5 and J usage is TRBJ2-1, with a weak D call TRBD2 (7 bases). The germline gives CDR1 SGHKS, CDR2 YYEKEE (reference sequence). The CDR3 covers 17 residues. V was shortened by 3 bases and J by 6 bases, with 22 bases between the two germline ends. The CDR3 region has the DNA TGTGCCAGCAGCTCACCCTTGGGGGGGGCCACAGTCAATGAGCAGTTCTTC. This codes for CASSSPLGGATVNEQFF. The full variable domain, with the rest looked up from reference TRBV5-5 and TRBJ2-1, is DAGVTQSPTHLIKTRGQQVTLRCSPISGHKSVSWYQQVLGQGPQFIFQYYEKEERGRGNFPDRFSARQFPNYSSELNVNALLLGDSALYLCASSSPLGGATVNEQFFGPGTRLTVL.

V and J are TRBV5-1 and TRBJ2-5; unclear D gene. This CDR3 is built from 12 residues. From germline, CDR1 is SGHRS and CDR2 YFSETQ. Trimming stripped 1 base from V and 5 bases from J, with 6 bases between. This CDR3 reads CASSLLLETQYF. The CDR3 nucleotides read TGCGCCAGCAGCTTGCTTTTGGAGACCCAGTACTTC. Based on the CDR3 plus reference TRBV5-1 and TRBJ2-5, the full variable domain is KAGVTQTPRYLIKTRGQQVTLSCSPISGHRSVSWYQQTPGQGLQFLFEYFSETQRNKGNFPGRFSGRQFSNSRSEMNVSTLELGDSALYLCASSLLLETQYFGPGTRLLVL.

This clonotype was recorded a few times. The chain has TRBV20-1 and TRBJ2-3; D is possibly TRBD2 (6 bases). The CDR3 is made up of 13 amino acids. The germline gives CDR1 DFQATT, CDR2 SNEGSKA (reference sequence). The V and J ends lost 6 bases and 4 bases respectively, with 14 bases between them. DNA for the CDR3: TGCAGTGCGAAGGCGGGGCCCTCAGATACGCAGTATTTT. This encodes CSAKAGPSDTQYF.

This clonotype was observed a handful of times. The J gene is TRBJ2-1, the V gene TRBV20-1, with 9 positions matching TRBD2. This CDR3 spans 16 amino acids. Germline V CDR1 and CDR2: DFQATT, SNEGSKA (reference sequence). V trimming: 1 base; J trimming: 1 base; junction bases outside the gene matches: 5. CDR3 DNA: TGCAGTGCTAGAGTGGTGCTAGCGGGGTCCTACAATGAGCAGTTCTTC. Protein sequence: CSARVVLAGSYNEQFF.

V usage is TRBV20-1 and J usage is TRBJ1-5; 7 bases match TRBD1. This CDR3 is built from 14 residues. Germline V lookup: CDR1 DFQATT, CDR2 SNEGSKA (reference sequence). The V gene end was trimmed by 3 bases and the J gene end by 4 bases; junction bases not matched to a gene: 6. The CDR3 DNA sequence: TGCAGTGCTAGCCGTCAGGGGGAGAATCAGCCCCAGCATTTT. Translating gives CSASRQGENQPQHF.

V is TRBV11-2 and J is TRBJ2-5; D unresolved. Germline V CDR1 and CDR2: SGHAT, FQNNGV. This CDR3 contains 13 residues. Trimming removed 0 bases at V and 7 bases at J, with 9 bases between. The CDR3 nucleotides read TGTGCCAGCAGCTTAGATCTCGTTGGGACCCAGTACTTC. This codes for CASSLDLVGTQYF.

This clonotype was detected only a few times. The gene calls are TRBV18 and TRBJ2-1, with D uncertain. Trimming stripped 1 base from V and 6 bases from J, with 10 bases between. This CDR3 is built from 14 residues. In germline, CDR1 is KGHSH, CDR2 LQKENI. In DNA form, the CDR3 reads TGTGCCAGCTCACCACTTCCGTGGGCCAATGAGCAGTTCTTC. This encodes CASSPLPWANEQFF. Drawing the rest from reference TRBV18 and TRBJ2-1, the complete variable domain is NAGVMQNPRHLVRRRGQEARLRCSPMKGHSHVYWYRQLPEEGLKFMVYLQKENIIDESGMPKERFSAEFPKEGPSILRIQQVVRGDSAAYFCASSPLPWANEQFFGPGTRLTVL.

This clonotype was counted many times. This chain uses TRBV5-1 with TRBJ2-5, with TRBD2 matching over 7 bases. Germline V gene sequence: CDR1 SGHRS, CDR2 YFSETQ. The CDR3 runs to 15 residues. V dropped 3 bases and J dropped 2; count of bases not matched to a gene: 7. The DNA of the CDR3 is TGCGCCAGCAGCTGGGTAGCGGGCCCTCAAGAGACCCAGTACTTC. It yields the protein CASSWVAGPQETQYF.

This clonotype appeared many times. J is TRBJ2-5 and V is TRBV4-2; 11 bases map to TRBD2. CDR3 length equals 17 residues. The V segment lost 4 bases and the J segment 4 bases; nucleotides outside the gene matches: 11. In germline, CDR1 is LGHNA, CDR2 YNFKEQ. CDR3 sequence (DNA): TGTGCCAGCAGCCCGGGGCTCGGGACTAGCGGAGGAGAGACCCAGTACTTC. This gives the protein CASSPGLGTSGGETQYF.

In regard to this clonotype: At one end, the junction sequence differs from germline, possibly due to a read error. Here the CDR3 DNA reads TGTGCCAGCGGCCAGTCAACGGGCCTCGAGCAGTACTTC. Protein product: CASGQSTGLEQYF. The chain uses TRBV14 and TRBJ2-7; D gene ambiguous. Germline loops: CDR1 SGHDN, CDR2 FVKESK. CDR3 length equals 13 residues. Using reference TRBV14 and TRBJ2-7 for the parts outside the CDR3, the full variable domain is EAGVTQFPSHSVIEKGQTVTLRCDPISGHDNLYWYRRVMGKEIKFLLHFVKESKQDESGMPNNRFLAERTGGTYSTLKVQPAELEDSGVYFCASGQSTGLEQYFGPGTRLTVT.

This clonotype has a handful of counts. The chain links TRBV29-1 to TRBJ2-4; 12 bases map to TRBD2. Per germline, CDR1 SQVTM and CDR2 ANQGSEA. CDR3 length: 14 amino acids. The ends lost 4 bases at V and 6 bases at J; junction bases unmatched: 4. CDR3 DNA sequence: TGCAGCGTTGCGACTAGCGGGAGTACAAACATTCAGTACTTC. Its protein product is CSVATSGSTNIQYF.

V and J are TRBV29-1 and TRBJ1-5, with a weak D call TRBD1 (6 bases). There are 13 residues in the CDR3. The V end lost 5 bases, the J end lost 1 base, and 9 bases lay between the germline ends. Germline CDR1 reads SQVTM; CDR2 reads ANQGSEA. The CDR3 DNA reads as TGCAGCGTTTCTAGGGGGAGCAATCAGCCCCAGCATTTT. This gives the protein CSVSRGSNQPQHF.

This clonotype has at least ten counts. The V call is TRBV6-1, the J call TRBJ2-7; perhaps D is TRBD1 or TRBD2 (5 bases each). The CDR3 totals 17 residues. Trimming shortened V by 5 bases and J by 1 base, and 21 bases separated the two germline ends. CDR1 and CDR2 from the germline V gene are MNHNS and SASEGT. The CDR3 bases are TGTGCCAGCAGTCCACAGAAACCGGGACGGGATTCCTACGAGCAGTACTTC. This translates into CASSPQKPGRDSYEQYF.

This clonotype was picked up many times. J is TRBJ2-7 and V is TRBV28, with D possibly TRBD1 on 6 matching bases. This CDR3 comprises 15 residues. The ends were cut back, 1 base at V and 1 base at J, with 11 bases in the middle. CDR1 is MDHEN, CDR2 SYDVKM, per germline. The CDR3: CASSLSGQGSYEQYF. The CDR3 DNA follows: TGTGCCAGCAGTTTATCTGGGCAGGGGTCCTACGAGCAGTACTTC.

The CDR3: CASSSSRDPDYEQYF. The DNA of the CDR3 is TGTGCCAGCAGTTCCTCCCGGGACCCCGACTACGAGCAGTACTTC. This chain uses TRBV12-3 or TRBV12-4 with TRBJ2-7; D assignment may be TRBD1 or TRBD2 (5 bases each). The CDR3 runs to 15 residues. V was clipped by 4 bases and J by 3 bases, with 16 bases between them.

This clonotype was seen only a few times. The chain has TRBV5-5 and TRBJ2-3; 12 bases agree with TRBD2. Germline assignment: CDR1 SGHKS and CDR2 YYEKEE (reference sequence). Trimming cost V 4 bases and J 3 bases; bases outside gene matches: 6. The CDR3 covers 16 residues. This CDR3 is CASSQLAGGVTDTQYF. The DNA for the CDR3 is TGTGCCAGCAGCCAACTAGCGGGAGGTGTGACAGATACGCAGTATTTT.